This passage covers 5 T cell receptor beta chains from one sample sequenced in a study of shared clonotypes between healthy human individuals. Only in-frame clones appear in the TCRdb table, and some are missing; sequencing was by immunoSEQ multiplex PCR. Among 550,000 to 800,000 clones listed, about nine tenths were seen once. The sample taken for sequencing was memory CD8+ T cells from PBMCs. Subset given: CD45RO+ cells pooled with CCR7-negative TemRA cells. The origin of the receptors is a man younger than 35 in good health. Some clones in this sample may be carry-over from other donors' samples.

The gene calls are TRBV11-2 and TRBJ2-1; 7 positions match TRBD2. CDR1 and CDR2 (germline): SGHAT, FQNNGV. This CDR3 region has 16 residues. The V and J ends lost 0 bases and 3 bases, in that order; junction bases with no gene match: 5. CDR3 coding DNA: TGTGCCAGCAGCTTAGAGCCTAGCGGAAACTACAATGAGCAGTTCTTC. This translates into CASSLEPSGNYNEQFF.

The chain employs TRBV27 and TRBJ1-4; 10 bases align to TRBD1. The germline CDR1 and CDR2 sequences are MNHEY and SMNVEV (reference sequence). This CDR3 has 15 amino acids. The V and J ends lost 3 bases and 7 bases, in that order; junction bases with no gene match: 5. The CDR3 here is CASSFSTGGFEKLFF. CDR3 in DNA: TGTGCCAGCAGTTTCTCGACAGGGGGCTTTGAAAAACTGTTTTTT.

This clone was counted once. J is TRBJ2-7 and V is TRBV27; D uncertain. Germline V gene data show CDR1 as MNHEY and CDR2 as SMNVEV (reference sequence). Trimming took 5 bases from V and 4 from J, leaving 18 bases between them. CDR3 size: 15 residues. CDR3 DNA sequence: TGTGCCAGCAGTGCTTTGGCTCCTAATCCTTACGAGCAGTACTTC. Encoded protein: CASSALAPNPYEQYF.

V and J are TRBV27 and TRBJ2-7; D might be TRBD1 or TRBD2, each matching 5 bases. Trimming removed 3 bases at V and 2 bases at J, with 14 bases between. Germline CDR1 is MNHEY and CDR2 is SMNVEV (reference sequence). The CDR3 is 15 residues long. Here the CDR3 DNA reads TGTGCCAGCAGTTTGACCGGGACGGCGGCCTACGAGCAGTACTTC. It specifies CASSLTGTAAYEQYF.

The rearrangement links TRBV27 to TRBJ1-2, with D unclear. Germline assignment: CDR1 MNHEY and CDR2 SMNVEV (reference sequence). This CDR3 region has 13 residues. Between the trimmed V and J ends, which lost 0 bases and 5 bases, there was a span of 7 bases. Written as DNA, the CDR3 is TGTGCCAGCAGTTTATCCTCCTTTTATGGCTACACCTTC. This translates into CASSLSSFYGYTF.